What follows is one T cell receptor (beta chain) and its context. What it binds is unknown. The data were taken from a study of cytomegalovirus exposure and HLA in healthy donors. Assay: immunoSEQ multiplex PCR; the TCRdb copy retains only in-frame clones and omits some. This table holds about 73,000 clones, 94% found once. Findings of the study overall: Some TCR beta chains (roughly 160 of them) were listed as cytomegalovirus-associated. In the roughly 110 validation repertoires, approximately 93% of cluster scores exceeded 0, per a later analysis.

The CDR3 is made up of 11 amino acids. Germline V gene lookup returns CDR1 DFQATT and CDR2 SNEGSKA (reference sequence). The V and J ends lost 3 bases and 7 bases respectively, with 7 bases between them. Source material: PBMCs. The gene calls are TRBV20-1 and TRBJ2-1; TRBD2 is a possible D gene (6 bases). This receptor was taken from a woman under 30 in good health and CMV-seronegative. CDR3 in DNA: TGCAGTGCTAGGCTAGCGAATGAGCAGTTCTTC. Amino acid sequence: CSARLANEQFF.